Listed here are 2 T cell receptor beta chains from one sample, sequenced in a study of blood T cells in healthy people across ages. Primed by a sample-barcoded 5' primer and a J-beta primer mix, a second PCR proceeded for 7 to 11 cycles. TCRdb re-called the 5' RACE reads with MiXCR, one entry per CDR3 protein. This sample has about 1,500,000 distinct CDR3 sequences, with 28% found just once. The specimen sequenced was blood. The receptors derive from a woman in her twenties or thirties in good health.

This clonotype was seen more than once but under ten times. The chain is built from TRBV20-1 and TRBJ2-6, with D perhaps matching TRBD1 or TRBD2 (5 bases each). The CDR3 is 15 amino acids. The V and J ends lost 1 base and 4 bases respectively, with 11 bases between them. CDR1 is DFQATT, CDR2 SNEGSKA, per germline (reference sequence). The CDR3 coding sequence is TGCAGTGCTAGAGGTCGAGGGGCCGGGGCCAACGTCCTGACTTTC. It specifies CSARGRGAGANVLTF.

This clonotype was counted a few times. The chain joins TRBV4-1 to TRBJ1-2; D is uncertain. V lost 6 bases to trimming and J lost 6 bases, with 20 bases between them. Germline V gene data show CDR1 as MGHRA and CDR2 as YSYEKL. The CDR3 runs to 15 residues. Here the CDR3 reads CASRTSGRAADGYTF. Written as DNA, the CDR3 is TGCGCCAGCAGGACCTCTGGGAGGGCTGCCGATGGCTACACCTTC.